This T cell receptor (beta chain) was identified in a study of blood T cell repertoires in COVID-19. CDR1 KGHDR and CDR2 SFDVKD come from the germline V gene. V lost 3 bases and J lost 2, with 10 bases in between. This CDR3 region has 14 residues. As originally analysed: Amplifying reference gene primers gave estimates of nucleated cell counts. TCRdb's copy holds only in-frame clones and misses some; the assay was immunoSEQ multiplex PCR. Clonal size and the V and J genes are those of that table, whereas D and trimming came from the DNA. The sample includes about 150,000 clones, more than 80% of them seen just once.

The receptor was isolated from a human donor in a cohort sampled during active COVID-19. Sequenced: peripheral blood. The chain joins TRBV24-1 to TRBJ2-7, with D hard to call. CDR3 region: CATSDPRHPYEQYF. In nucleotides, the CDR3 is TGTGCCACCAGTGATCCGCGACACCCCTACGAGCAGTACTTC.